This T cell receptor beta chain was retrieved from a study of cytomegalovirus exposure and HLA in healthy donors. This CDR3 has 14 residues. Between the trimmed V and J ends, which lost 2 bases and 5 bases, there was a span of 10 bases. Germline assignment: CDR1 MNHNS and CDR2 SASEGT. The PCR employed 60 Vbeta primers together with 13 Jbeta primers. Assay: immunoSEQ multiplex PCR; the TCRdb copy retains only in-frame clones and omits some. The sample carries about 95,000 clones, under 85% recorded once. The receptor comes from a woman between 40 and 55 years old in good health and CMV-seropositive. Sample: PBMCs. The chain employs TRBV6-1 and TRBJ2-1; D not certain. The CDR3 DNA reads as TGTGCCAGCAGTGAAACGCTAGGTGACAATGAGCAGTTCTTC. It codes for CASSETLGDNEQFF.